This T cell receptor (beta chain) was sequenced for a study of blood T cell repertoires in COVID-19. Overall study: Donors in the United States, Italy and Spain gave samples during acute or convalescent COVID-19.

Profiling relied on immunoSEQ multiplex PCR, and the TCRdb table lists in-frame clones only, not all of them. Altogether approximately 290,000 clones are present, 85% to 90% being singletons, with the ten largest covering about 0.8%. J gave up 8 bases and V 0 bases, and 5 bases lay outside the gene matches. The V gene's germline CDR1 is SGHRS and CDR2 YFSETQ. The CDR3 is 15 residues long. The chain uses TRBV5-1 and TRBJ2-1; TRBD1 matches 10 bases. The sample consisted of peripheral blood. The sequence was obtained from a man aged 30-40 years with acute or convalescent COVID-19. In nucleotides, the CDR3 is TGCGCCAGCAGCTTGGTACCGACAGGGGGCGATGAGCAGTTCTTC. Amino acid sequence: CASSLVPTGGDEQFF.